The 4 T cell receptor beta chains listed next were all sequenced from one sample in a study of T cells in Graves' hyperthyroidism and ophthalmopathy (dated by TCRdb to about 2019). The method was multiplex PCR. The data were produced on an Illumina HiSeq 2000. The TCR beta CDR3 regions were amplified from RNA transcripts. The TCR CDR3 was subjected to a first round of RT-PCR using the HTBI primer set and the Qiagen OneStep RT-PCR kit. The raw public reads went through TCRdb reprocessing: fastp at Q25, MiXCR clone calling, in-frame beta chains kept. CDR3 protein duplicates are merged, each entry listing the most common genes and DNA. The sample profile shows roughly 510,000 distinct CDR3 sequences; roughly 45% of them were found once. The ten largest clones add up to around 47% of the sample. Sequencing was carried out using peripheral blood or thyroid tissue (not recorded which). Every receptor here comes from an adult woman with Graves' disease, either hyperthyroidism or ophthalmopathy (not recorded which).

This clonotype came up many times. The chain recombines TRBV15 with TRBJ2-7; 9 nucleotides line up with TRBD1. The CDR3 is made up of 14 amino acids. With V trimmed by 5 bases and J by 5 bases, 7 bases remained unmatched. Germline CDR1 is LNHNV and CDR2 is YYDKDF (reference sequence). CDR3 sequence: CATSVHRGLDEQYF. The CDR3 bases are TGTGCCACCAGCGTACACAGGGGGCTCGACGAGCAGTACTTC. The variable domain in full, completed from reference TRBV15 and TRBJ2-7, reads DAMVIQNPRYQVTQFGKPVTLSCSQTLNHNVMYWYQQKSSQAPKLLFHYYDKDFNNEADTPDNFQSRRPNTSFCFLDIRSPGLGDTAMYLCATSVHRGLDEQYFGPGTRLTVT.

The chain recombines TRBV20-1 with TRBJ2-3; 13 nucleotides line up with TRBD2. After removal of 3 bases from V and 2 bases from J, the junction contained 5 bases not matched to a gene. Germline CDR1 and CDR2: DFQATT and SNEGSKA (reference sequence). The CDR3 has 16 amino acids. The CDR3 sequence: CSASRTSGSLTDTQYF. The CDR3 DNA follows: TGCAGTGCTAGCCGGACTAGCGGGAGCCTCACAGATACGCAGTATTTT.

The sample holds one count of this clonotype. V usage is TRBV7-6 and J usage is TRBJ1-6, with D possibly TRBD1 on 5 matching bases. From germline, CDR1 is SGHVS and CDR2 FNYEAQ. The CDR3 is 14 residues long. Trimming removed 2 bases from V and 13 bases from J, with 15 bases in between. CDR3 DNA: TGTGCCAGCAGCTTATTACGGGGGGAGACTCCCCTCCACTTT. This gives the protein CASSLLRGETPLHF.

This clonotype has just a few counts. The V and J genes are TRBV20-1 and TRBJ2-7; D unresolved. CDR3 length: 12 residues. V lost 5 bases to trimming and J lost 2 bases, with 10 bases between them. The germline V gene has CDR1 DFQATT and CDR2 SNEGSKA (reference sequence). DNA of the CDR3: TGCAGTGCTGACCTACACCCCTACGAGCAGTACTTC. Translated, it gives CSADLHPYEQYF.